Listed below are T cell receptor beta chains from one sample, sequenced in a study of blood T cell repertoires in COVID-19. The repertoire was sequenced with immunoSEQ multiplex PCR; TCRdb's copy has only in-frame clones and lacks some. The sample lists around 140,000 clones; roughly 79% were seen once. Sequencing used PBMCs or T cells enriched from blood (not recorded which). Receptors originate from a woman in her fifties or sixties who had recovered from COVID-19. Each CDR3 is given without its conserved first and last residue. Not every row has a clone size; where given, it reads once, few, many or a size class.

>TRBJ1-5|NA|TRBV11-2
ASSSGTGSTSQH
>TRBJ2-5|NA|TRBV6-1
ASSDLTGMGETQY
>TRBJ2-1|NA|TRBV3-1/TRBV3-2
ASSPTGKGNEQF
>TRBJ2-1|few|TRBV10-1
ASSAGHGYNEQF
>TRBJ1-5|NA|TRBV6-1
ASSELGGQPQH
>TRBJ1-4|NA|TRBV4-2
ASSRDSLNEKLF
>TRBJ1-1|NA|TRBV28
ASSFGAGTEAF
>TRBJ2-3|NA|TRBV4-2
ASSQETPGGLMEDTQY
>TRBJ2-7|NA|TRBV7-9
ASSSGFYEQY
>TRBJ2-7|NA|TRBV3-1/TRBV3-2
ASSQAGSGKSYEQY
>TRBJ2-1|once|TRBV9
ASSEGQGKAYEQF
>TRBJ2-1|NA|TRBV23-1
ASSQSSGRGYNEQF
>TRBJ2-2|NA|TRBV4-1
ASSQAGGNTGELF
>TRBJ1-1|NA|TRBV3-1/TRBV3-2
ASSPSQDRLNTEAF
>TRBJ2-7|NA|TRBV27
ASSPRDRRSYEQY
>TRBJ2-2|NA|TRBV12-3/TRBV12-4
ASRPGAGELF
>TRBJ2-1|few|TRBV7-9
ASRDGLGTRDEQF
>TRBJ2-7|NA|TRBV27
ASSLGTNLLYEQY
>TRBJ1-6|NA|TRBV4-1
ASSQGTGGSPLH
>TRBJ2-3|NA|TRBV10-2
ASRGAGNTDTQY
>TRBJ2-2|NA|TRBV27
ASSLFPGGAPGELF
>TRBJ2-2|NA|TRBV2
ASSEERNTGELF
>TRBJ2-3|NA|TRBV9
ASSSRAGAYTDTQY
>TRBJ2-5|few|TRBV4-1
ASSQVGTSWETQY
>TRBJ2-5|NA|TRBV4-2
ASSPTQLAGGRETQY